These T cell receptor beta chains were read from a single sample in a study of cytomegalovirus exposure and HLA in healthy donors. Profiling relied on immunoSEQ multiplex PCR, and the TCRdb table lists in-frame clones only, not all of them. The table lists 230,000 or so clones, 88% of them singletons. The specimen sequenced was PBMCs. These TCRs come from a woman under 30 in good health and CMV-seronegative. The conserved cysteine and the conserved F or W are not part of the CDR3 here.

J gene	V gene	CDR3 protein
TRBJ1-1	TRBV6-5	ASQFGQMNTEAF
TRBJ1-2	TRBV10-3	AISAQGNYGYT
TRBJ2-7	TRBV27	ASSLWAGASYEQY
TRBJ2-5	TRBV4-1	ASSLSAGDQETQY
TRBJ2-3	TRBV2	ASRPLAGVGDTQY
TRBJ1-4	TRBV27	ASSPRPGQGTPTNEKLF
TRBJ1-2	TRBV6-1	ASSERVRDTNRYGYT
TRBJ2-2	TRBV28	ASRQGYTGELF
TRBJ2-1	TRBV6-1	ASSRVNPYNEQF
TRBJ1-5	TRBV19	ASSIFDQGADQPQH
TRBJ2-7	TRBV6-6	ASSYGLVGEQY
TRBJ2-3	TRBV28	ASSFRGFTDTQY
TRBJ1-2	TRBV6-1	ASSEPEGGGYT
TRBJ2-7	TRBV4-2	ASSQDWQGFDEQY
TRBJ1-1	TRBV30	AWSLGAITEAF
TRBJ2-7	TRBV9	ASSGLDRKQY
TRBJ2-5	TRBV10-3	AISDSAGETQY
TRBJ2-7	TRBV9	ASSVGWTGSYEQY
TRBJ2-5	TRBV19	ASIPDRGQETQY
TRBJ2-2	TRBV2	ASSERREGPGELF
TRBJ2-3	TRBV5-4	ASSLAAETDTQY
TRBJ2-3	TRBV5-1	ASSSGTGDTQY
TRBJ1-2	TRBV7-9	ASSATGSYGYT
TRBJ2-7	TRBV14	ASSQPRGRKAEQY
TRBJ2-2	TRBV6-1	ASSEASQGMYTGELF
TRBJ2-7	TRBV9	ASSPNHDPYEQY
TRBJ2-2	TRBV11-1	ASSPLAGVNTGELF
TRBJ2-1	TRBV4-1	ASSQEGGEMQF
TRBJ1-2	TRBV11-2	ASSTTPYGYT
TRBJ1-3	TRBV19	ASSIHLEFSGNTIY
TRBJ2-5	TRBV30	AWSVRRGQETQY
TRBJ1-2	TRBV7-8	ASSLTAAADGYT
TRBJ2-1	TRBV7-2	ASSLARVGRALRYNEQF
TRBJ2-4	TRBV28	ASRTTGGGYIQY
TRBJ2-2	TRBV5-1	ASSLWEGPNTGELF
TRBJ2-1	TRBV29-1	SVVPQGPYNEQF
TRBJ2-7	TRBV11-2	ASSLAFGQERYEQY
TRBJ2-7	TRBV7-2	ASSFSSSGGTSYEQY
TRBJ2-5	TRBV11-2	ASSKSPGQEDQETQY
TRBJ2-5	TRBV6-1	ASRRSSGQETQY
TRBJ1-1	TRBV13	ASRVGRGGVNTEAF
TRBJ1-1	TRBV6-1	ASRGTGNTEAF
TRBJ1-4	TRBV4-1	ASSLNGRVGEKLF
TRBJ2-7	TRBV29-1	SERTGMASGSRYEQY
TRBJ1-1	TRBV28	ASSSFWGQDTEAF
TRBJ2-1	TRBV11-2	ADYRTSTHNEQF
TRBJ1-2	TRBV10-3	AISEPQGSDGYT
TRBJ2-7	TRBV28	ASSLRESYEQY
TRBJ1-5	TRBV7-9	ASSDRASNQPQH
TRBJ2-1	TRBV27	ASSLGQRSSYNEQF
TRBJ2-7	TRBV6-1	ASSRLAGEIYEQY
TRBJ2-7	TRBV5-1	ASSPVAGADYEQY
TRBJ1-5	TRBV27	ASGTQGMSQH
TRBJ2-1	TRBV6-1	ASRGLAGYNEQF
TRBJ2-5	TRBV9	ASSVGRLRVPETQY
TRBJ2-1	TRBV27	ASSFSQGNEQF
TRBJ2-5	TRBV7-2	ASSLVVGQETQY
TRBJ2-1	TRBV2	ASRSSLAGVGVSEQF
TRBJ1-1	TRBV28	ASSSGHSEAF
TRBJ2-7	TRBV27	ASSLAGSYEQY